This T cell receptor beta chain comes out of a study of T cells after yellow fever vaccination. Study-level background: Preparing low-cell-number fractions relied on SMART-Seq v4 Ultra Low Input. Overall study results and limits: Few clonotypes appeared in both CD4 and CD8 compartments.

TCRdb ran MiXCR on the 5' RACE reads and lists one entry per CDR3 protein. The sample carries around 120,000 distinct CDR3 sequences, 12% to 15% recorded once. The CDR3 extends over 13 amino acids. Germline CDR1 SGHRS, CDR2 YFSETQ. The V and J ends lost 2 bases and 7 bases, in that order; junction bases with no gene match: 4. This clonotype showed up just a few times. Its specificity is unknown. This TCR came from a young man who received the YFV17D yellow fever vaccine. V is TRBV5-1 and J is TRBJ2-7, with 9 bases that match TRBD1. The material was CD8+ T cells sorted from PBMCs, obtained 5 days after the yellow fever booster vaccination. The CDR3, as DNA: TGCGCCAGCAGCTTCGGGACAGGGTGGGAGCAGTACTTC. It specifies CASSFGTGWEQYF.